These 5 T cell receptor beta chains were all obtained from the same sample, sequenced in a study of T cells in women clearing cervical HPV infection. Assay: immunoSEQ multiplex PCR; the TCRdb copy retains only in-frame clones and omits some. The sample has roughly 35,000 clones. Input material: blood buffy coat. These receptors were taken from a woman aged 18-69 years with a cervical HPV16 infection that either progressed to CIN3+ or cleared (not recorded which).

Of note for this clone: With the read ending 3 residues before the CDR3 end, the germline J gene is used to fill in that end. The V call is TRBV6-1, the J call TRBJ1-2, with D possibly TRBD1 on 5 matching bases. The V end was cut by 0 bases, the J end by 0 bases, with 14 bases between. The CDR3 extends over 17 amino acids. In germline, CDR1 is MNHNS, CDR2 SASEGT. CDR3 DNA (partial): TGTGCCAGCAGTGAAGCTAGGGGACTATCGGCTAACTATGGC. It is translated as CASSEARGLSANYG. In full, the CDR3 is CASSEARGLSANYGYTF.

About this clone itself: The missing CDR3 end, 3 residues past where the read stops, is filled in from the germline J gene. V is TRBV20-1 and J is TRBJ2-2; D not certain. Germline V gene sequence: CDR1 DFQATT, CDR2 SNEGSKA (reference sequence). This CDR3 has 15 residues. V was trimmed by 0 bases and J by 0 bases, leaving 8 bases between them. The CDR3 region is CSARDFRSNTGELFF. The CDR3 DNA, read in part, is TGCAGTGCTAGAGACTTCAGGTCGAACACCGGGGAG.

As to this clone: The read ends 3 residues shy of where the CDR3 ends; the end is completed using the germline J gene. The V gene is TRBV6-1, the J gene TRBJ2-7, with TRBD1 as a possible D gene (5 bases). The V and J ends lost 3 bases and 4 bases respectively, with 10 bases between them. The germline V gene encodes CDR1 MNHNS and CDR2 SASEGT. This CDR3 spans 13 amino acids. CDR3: CASSDKGPYEQYF. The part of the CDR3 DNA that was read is TGTGCCAGCAGTGATAAGGGGCCGTACGAG.

CDR3 DNA, as far as it was read: TGCAGTGCTAGGAGGACAGGGGGCCTGGGAAGCACAGATACG. As protein: CSARRTGGLGSTDT. The full CDR3 sequence reads CSARRTGGLGSTDTQYF. The V gene is TRBV20-1, the J gene TRBJ2-3, with 11 bases that match TRBD1. The read halts 3 residues ahead of the CDR3 end, with the missing end drawn from the germline J gene. The germline V gene encodes CDR1 DFQATT and CDR2 SNEGSKA (reference sequence). This CDR3 contains 17 residues. V trimming: 3 bases; J trimming: 0 bases; junction bases outside the gene matches: 8.

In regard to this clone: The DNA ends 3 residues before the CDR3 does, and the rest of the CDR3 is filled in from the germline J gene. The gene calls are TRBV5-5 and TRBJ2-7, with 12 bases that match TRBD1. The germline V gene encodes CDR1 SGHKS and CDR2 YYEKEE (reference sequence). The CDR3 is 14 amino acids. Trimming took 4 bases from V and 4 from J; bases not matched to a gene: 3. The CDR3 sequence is CASSLGQGAYEQYF. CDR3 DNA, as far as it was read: TGTGCCAGCAGCCTGGGACAGGGGGCTTACGAG.